Sequencing of this TCR beta chain was carried out in a study of shared clonotypes between healthy human individuals (dated by TCRdb to about 2020). Broadly, across the study: The cohort included three men and a couple of women between 18 and 49 years of age. For each donor, CD4 naive and CD4 memory were each run on three plates, CD8 naive on two plates, and CD8 memory on one plate. Blood TCR repertoires of a handful of healthy adults were deeply sequenced to estimate repertoire size and the extent of clonotype sharing between individuals. Different laboratories and diverse techniques were used to prepare libraries and sequence TCR repertoires, to increase sequencing depth and limit assay-specific biases. Per donor, leukapheresis produced somewhere between about 0.8 and 9 billion PBMCs. Points the paper makes about the study in general: Even with the large sequencing depth, rarefaction of the sorted-subset datasets indicated that sequencing was incomplete. The genetic and exposure-history diversity represented was limited by the small number of donors. Sampling was restricted to blood, and TCR repertoires in tissue are likely to differ from TCR repertoires in blood. Pairwise subsampling led to the expectation that sequencing depth would affect the degree of clonotype sharing among donors. Larger estimated clonotype richness was generally found for naive subsets than for memory subsets. Across a few donors, about 4.5% of naive CD4, 3.5% of naive CD8, 2.3% of memory CD4, and under 0.45% of memory CD8 clonotypes were shared. Clonotypes shared by all four sorted-subset donors showed higher generation probabilities than non-shared clonotypes.

Only one count was recorded for this clone. Its antigen has not been determined. No much larger clone is present one base from it, and per-base qualities are unavailable. The donors were healthy, HIV-negative adults who had no recently reported acute infections or vaccinations. Every donor was a Caucasian adult residing in Nashville, Tennessee, USA. CD4+ T cells were enriched by magnetic negative selection, after which naive cells were positively selected on CD45RA and the negative fraction was taken as the memory subset. After blood collection by leukapheresis, PBMCs were isolated using Ficoll-Histopaque density gradient centrifugation and then cryopreserved in the vapor phase of liquid nitrogen. Analytical flow cytometry was used to check the purity and quantity of each magnetically sorted T cell population. Each sorted fraction had its genomic DNA isolated and then quantified by UV absorbance on a Nanodrop 2000c.

TCR CDR3 regions were amplified from genomic DNA by multiplex PCR using the deep immunoSEQ assay. Genomic DNA extracted from each cell subset was distributed evenly over all wells of several immunoSEQ 96-well plates, and each plate served as one replicate. For sorted subsets, roughly 200 ng of genomic DNA, equivalent to some 33,000 T cell genomes, went into each replicate PCR. Purified libraries were quantified with a Qubit 3.0 fluorometer, sized on a Bioanalyzer 2100, and re-quantified with the KAPA Library Quantification kit. Every immunoSEQ 96-well plate was sequenced on a separate single-read 150-cycle Illumina NextSeq 550 flow cell. Per the original workflow: Because the immunoSEQ output held only junctional sequences and lacked quality scores, the filtering could not match the filtering applied to full-length reads. To assign V/J genes and CDR3, sequences were annotated using PyIR, a Python wrapper for IgBLAST v1.9, with IMGT germline references. Reads were filtered out if the reads had weak V/J assignments (E-value above 1e-6), no CDR3, stop codons, out-of-frame junctions, or ambiguous translated residues. A V3J clonotype was defined by an identical inferred V gene, J gene, and CDR3 amino acid sequence. To compute the percentage overlap between repertoires, the number of shared unique clonotypes was divided by the size of the smaller repertoire. Three approaches were used to assess repertoire richness: RTK rarefaction, the Chao1 estimator, and Recon v2.1 estimates of unobserved clonotypes. OLGA was used to compute generation probabilities for all TCRbeta clonotypes that the gDNA method yielded from a handful of donors. TCRdb retrieved this table from immuneACCESS and kept in-frame rearrangements only. Not all clones are present; in checked studies, unresolved V genes account for under half, and no reason is known for the remainder. V, J and clone size derive from that table, while D and trimming were established from the DNA sequence. The sample table contains fewer than 1.8 million clones; only one count was recorded for about 98.5% of them. The top ten clones comprise approximately 0.4% of the sample.

The CDR3 numbers 12 residues from cysteine through phenylalanine. The only DNA kept is the CDR3, 36 bases in frame from the first base. CDR1 SGHRS and CDR2 YFSETQ are derived from the germline V gene. V and J are truncated by 4 bases and 5 bases respectively, leaving an intervening sequence of 9 bases. The sample comprised naive CD4+ T cells sorted from blood. Interpreted using the paper, the cell subset or site label stands for: CD45RA+ positively selected. This receptor was identified in a man aged 30 to 39 in good health. The rearranged chain carries TRBV5-1 and TRBJ2-5; a tentative D match to TRBD1 spans 5 bases. The CDR3 protein is CASSPGWETQYF. The DNA reads as follows: TGCGCCAGCAGCCCAGGGTGGGAGACCCAGTACTTC.